This record covers a single T cell receptor beta chain. Its matching antigen is unknown. The V gene's germline CDR1 is MNHEY and CDR2 SMNVEV (reference sequence). V gave up 10 bases and J gave up 4 bases, with 13 bases separating them. The CDR3 spans 13 residues. The PCR had 60 Vbeta and 13 Jbeta primers. The repertoire was sequenced with immunoSEQ multiplex PCR; TCRdb's copy has only in-frame clones and lacks some. The specimen's table records tens of thousands of clones. The sample originates from a study of cytomegalovirus exposure and HLA in healthy donors. Overall study results and limits: A link between a missense DCLRE1C variant and TCR beta V- and J-gene trimming emerged from a later analysis. Across donors, sequencing depth was assumed by presence/absence analyses to be roughly uniform. Highest at DRB1 and lowest at HLA-C, TCR association rates differed among HLA loci in a later analysis.

This clonotype was obtained from a woman in her sixties in good health and CMV-seronegative. Material for sequencing was PBMCs. The chain has TRBV27 and TRBJ1-4; a possible D gene is TRBD1 (5 bases). The CDR3, as DNA: TGTGCCATTTCACCAGGGATTAATGAAAAACTGTTTTTT. Amino acids: CAISPGINEKLFF.